This T cell receptor (beta chain) was captured in a study of shared clonotypes between healthy human individuals. General study points: Among a few donors, approximately 5% of naive CD4 clonotypes were found in common. Inspection by rarefaction showed sorted-subset sequencing to be incomplete despite large depth.

In the original analysis: ImmunoSEQ output lacked quality scores and full-length reads, limiting matched filtering. Assay used: immunoSEQ multiplex PCR; TCRdb lists only in-frame clones, some missing. Clone size and the V and J calls come from that table; the DNA yielded D and trimming. The sample has about 2.1 million clones, about 94% seen once; the top ten hold around 1.7%. A note on this clone: What it binds is unknown.

Only CD45RO-negative cells positively selected for CCR7 counted as naive CD8 cells, so terminally differentiated effector memory CD45RA+ cells were excluded. Donors included only healthy HIV-negative adults lacking recent acute infections or vaccinations. The V gene lost 5 bases and the J gene lost 1 base, with 11 bases spanning the gap. Germline assignment: CDR1 SGHTA and CDR2 FQGNSA. The CDR3 runs 14 residues. This receptor was identified in a man aged 18 to 30 in good health. Some clones in this sample may be carry-over from other donors' samples. The sequenced material came from naive CD8+ T cells from PBMCs. The gene calls are TRBV7-2 and TRBJ2-5; D gene uncertain. CDR3 DNA: TGTGCCAGCAGCCTCCCGGGTGCCCAAGAGACCCAGTACTTC. Its translation is CASSLPGAQETQYF.